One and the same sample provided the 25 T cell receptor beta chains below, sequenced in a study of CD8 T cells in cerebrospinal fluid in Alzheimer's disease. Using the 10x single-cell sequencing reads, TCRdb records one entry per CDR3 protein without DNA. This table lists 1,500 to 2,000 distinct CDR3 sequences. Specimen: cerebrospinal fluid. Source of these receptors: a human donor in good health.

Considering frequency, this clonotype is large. CDR3: CASSLSQGAGMAEAFF. The V gene is TRBV11-2, the J gene TRBJ1-1; TCRdb calls TRBD1, which cannot be checked without DNA. Germline lookup yields CDR1 SGHAT and CDR2 FQNNGV. The CDR3 is 16 residues long.

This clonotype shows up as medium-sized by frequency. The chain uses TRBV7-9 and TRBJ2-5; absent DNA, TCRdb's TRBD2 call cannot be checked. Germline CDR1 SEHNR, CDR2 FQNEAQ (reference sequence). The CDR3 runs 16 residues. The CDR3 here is CASSPMGTTRAETQYF.

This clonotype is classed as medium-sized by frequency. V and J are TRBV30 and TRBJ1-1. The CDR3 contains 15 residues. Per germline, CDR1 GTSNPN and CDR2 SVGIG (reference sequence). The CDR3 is CAWSRGRTTYTEAFF.

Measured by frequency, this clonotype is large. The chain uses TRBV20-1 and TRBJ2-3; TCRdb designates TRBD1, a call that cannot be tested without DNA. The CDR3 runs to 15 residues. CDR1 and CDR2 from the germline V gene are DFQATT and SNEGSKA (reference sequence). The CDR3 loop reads CSAPWGRGVRDTQYF.

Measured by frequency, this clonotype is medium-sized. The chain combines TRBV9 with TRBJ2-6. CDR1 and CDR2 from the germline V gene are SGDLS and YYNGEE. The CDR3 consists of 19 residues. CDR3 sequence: CASSGASTATQAGANVLTF.

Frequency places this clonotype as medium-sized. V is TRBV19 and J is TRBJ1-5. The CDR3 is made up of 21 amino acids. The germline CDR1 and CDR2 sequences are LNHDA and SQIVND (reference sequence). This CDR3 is CASSIARTDASPRRRNQPQHF. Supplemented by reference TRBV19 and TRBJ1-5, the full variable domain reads DGGITQSPKYLFRKEGQNVTLSCEQNLNHDAMYWYRQDPGQGLRLIYYSQIVNDFQKGDIAEGYSVSREKKESFPLTVTSAQKNPTAFYLCASSIARTDASPRRRNQPQHFGDGTRLSIL.

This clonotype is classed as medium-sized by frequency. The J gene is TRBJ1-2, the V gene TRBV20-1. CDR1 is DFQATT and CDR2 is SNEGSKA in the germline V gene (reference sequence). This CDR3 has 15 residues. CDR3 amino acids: CSARPPSPGLYGYTF.

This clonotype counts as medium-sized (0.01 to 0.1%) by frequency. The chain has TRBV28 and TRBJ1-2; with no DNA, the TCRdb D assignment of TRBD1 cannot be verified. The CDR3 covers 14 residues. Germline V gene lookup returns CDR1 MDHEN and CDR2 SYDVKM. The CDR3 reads CAIRHPQGREGYTF.

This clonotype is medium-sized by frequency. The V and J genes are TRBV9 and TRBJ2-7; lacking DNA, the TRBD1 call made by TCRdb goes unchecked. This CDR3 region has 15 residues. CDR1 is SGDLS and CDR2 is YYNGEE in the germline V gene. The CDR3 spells CASSAQGGYSMEQYF.

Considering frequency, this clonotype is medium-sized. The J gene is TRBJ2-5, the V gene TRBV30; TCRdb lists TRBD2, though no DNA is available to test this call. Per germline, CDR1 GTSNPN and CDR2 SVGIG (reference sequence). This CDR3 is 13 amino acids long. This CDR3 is CAWSSPREETQYF.

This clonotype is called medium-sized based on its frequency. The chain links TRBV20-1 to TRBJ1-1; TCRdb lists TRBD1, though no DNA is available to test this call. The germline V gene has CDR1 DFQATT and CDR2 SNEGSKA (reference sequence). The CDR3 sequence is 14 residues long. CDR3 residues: CSVERGAAGTEAFF.

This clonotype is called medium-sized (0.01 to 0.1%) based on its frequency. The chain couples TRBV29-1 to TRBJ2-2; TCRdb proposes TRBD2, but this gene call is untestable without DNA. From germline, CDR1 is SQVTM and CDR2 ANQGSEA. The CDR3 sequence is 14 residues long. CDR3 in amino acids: CSARLAGGPGELFF.

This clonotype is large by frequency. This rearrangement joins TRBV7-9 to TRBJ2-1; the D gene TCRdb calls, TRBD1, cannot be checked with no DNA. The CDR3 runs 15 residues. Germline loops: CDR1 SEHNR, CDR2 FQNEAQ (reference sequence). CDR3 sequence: CASSFRLPRYNEQFF.

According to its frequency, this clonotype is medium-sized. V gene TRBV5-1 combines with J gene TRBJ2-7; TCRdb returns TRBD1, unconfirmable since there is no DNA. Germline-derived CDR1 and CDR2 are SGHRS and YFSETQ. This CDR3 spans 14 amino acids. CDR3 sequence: CASSLAQGPYEQYF.

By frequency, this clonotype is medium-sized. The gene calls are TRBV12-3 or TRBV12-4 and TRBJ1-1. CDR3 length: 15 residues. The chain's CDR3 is CASRPRQAGSSEAFF.

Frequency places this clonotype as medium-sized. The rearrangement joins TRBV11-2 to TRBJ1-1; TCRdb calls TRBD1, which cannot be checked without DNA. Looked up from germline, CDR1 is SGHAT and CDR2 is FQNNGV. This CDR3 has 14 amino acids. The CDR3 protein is CASSLDGQYTEAFF.

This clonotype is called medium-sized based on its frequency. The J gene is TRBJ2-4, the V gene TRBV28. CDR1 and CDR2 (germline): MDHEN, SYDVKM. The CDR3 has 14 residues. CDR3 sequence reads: CASSLYLAKNIQYF.

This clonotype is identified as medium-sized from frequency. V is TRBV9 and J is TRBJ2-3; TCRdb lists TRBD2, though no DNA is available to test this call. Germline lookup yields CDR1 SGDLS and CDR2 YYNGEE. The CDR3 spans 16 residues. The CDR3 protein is CASSPGLAQTGGTQYF.

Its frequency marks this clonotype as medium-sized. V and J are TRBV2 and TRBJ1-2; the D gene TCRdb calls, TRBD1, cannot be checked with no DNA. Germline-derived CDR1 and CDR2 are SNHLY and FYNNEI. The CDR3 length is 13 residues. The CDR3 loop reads CASKPGTGPGYTF.

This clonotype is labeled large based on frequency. The CDR3 is CASSWQVRNTGELFF. V gene TRBV10-2 combines with J gene TRBJ2-2. CDR1 and CDR2 from the germline V gene are WSHSY and SAAADI. This CDR3 comprises 15 residues.

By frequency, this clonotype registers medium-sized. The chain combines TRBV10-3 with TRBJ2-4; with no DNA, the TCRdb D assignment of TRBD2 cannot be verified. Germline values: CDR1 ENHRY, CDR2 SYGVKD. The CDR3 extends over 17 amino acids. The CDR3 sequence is CAISAHGASGGANIQYF.

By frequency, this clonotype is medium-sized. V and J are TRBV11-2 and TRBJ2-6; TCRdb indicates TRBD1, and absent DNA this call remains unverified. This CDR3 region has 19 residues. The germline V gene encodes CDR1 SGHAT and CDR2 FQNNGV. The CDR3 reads CASSLRTGGLESGANVLTF.

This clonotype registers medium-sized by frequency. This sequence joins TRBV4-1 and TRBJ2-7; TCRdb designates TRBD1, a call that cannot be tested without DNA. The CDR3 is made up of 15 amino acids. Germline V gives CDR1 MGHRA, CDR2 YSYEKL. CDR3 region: CASSQLSTGTYEQYF.

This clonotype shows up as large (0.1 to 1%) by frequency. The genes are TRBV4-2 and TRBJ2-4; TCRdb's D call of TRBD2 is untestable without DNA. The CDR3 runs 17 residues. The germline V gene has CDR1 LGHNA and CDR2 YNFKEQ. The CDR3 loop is CASSLGTTSGGQNIQYF.

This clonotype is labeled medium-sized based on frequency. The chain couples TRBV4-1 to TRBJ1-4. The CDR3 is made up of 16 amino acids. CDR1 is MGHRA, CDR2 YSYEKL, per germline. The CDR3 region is CASSRAEIATNEKLFF.